These 7 T cell receptor beta chains originate from one sample sequenced in a study of cytomegalovirus exposure and HLA in healthy donors. Researchers ran the PCR with 60 Vbeta and 13 Jbeta primers. Generated by immunoSEQ multiplex PCR, the TCRdb table keeps only in-frame clones and is missing some. In the table there are fewer than 250,000 clones, about four fifths of which are singletons. The sample consisted of PBMCs. The receptor set was obtained from a woman aged 50 to 60 in good health and CMV-seropositive.

The chain couples TRBV28 to TRBJ1-2, with TRBD1 identical over 7 bases. Trimming at V came to 8 bases and at J to 5 bases, leaving 11 bases not matched to a gene. This CDR3 is built from 14 residues. Germline V gene lookup returns CDR1 MDHEN and CDR2 SYDVKM. CDR3 in amino acids: CASVRGGRGYGYTF. The CDR3 DNA sequence: TGTGCCAGCGTAAGAGGGGGCAGGGGGTATGGCTACACCTTC.

The chain recombines TRBV27 with TRBJ2-5; D might be TRBD1 (6 bases). The CDR3 has 16 residues. Trimming took 4 bases from V and 1 from J, leaving 16 bases between them. Germline V lookup: CDR1 MNHEY, CDR2 SMNVEV (reference sequence). CDR3 DNA: TGTGCCAGCAGTTCAAAAACCGGGACAATCCAAGAGACCCAGTACTTC. The encoded protein is CASSSKTGTIQETQYF.

The rearrangement uses TRBV13 and TRBJ1-2, with 10 bases matching TRBD1. V shed 6 bases and J 8 bases; nucleotides not matched to a gene: 6. The length of the CDR3 is 13 residues. Germline CDR1 reads PRHDT; CDR2 reads FYEKMQ (reference sequence). The CDR3 DNA reads TGTGCCAGCAGTCGACAGGGGGCTGGAGGCTACACCTTC. Protein sequence: CASSRQGAGGYTF.

This chain uses TRBV7-9 with TRBJ1-2; D not resolved. The CDR3 runs to 15 residues. Germline CDR1 SEHNR, CDR2 FQNEAQ (reference sequence). The V gene lost 1 base and the J gene lost 8 bases, with 17 bases spanning the gap. Written as DNA, the CDR3 is TGTGCCAGCAGCTTAGTTCTTGGGGAGGGAGGCGGCTACACCTTC. Its translation: CASSLVLGEGGGYTF.

V gene TRBV10-1 combines with J gene TRBJ2-2, with a possible D match to TRBD1 (5 bases). V lost 6 bases, J lost 5 bases, and 19 bases lay in between. The germline V gene encodes CDR1 WNHNN and CDR2 SYGVQD (reference sequence). The CDR3 totals 16 residues. CDR3 protein: CASRERFDRCTGELFF. The CDR3 nucleotides read TGCGCCAGCAGAGAACGTTTCGACAGATGTACCGGGGAGCTGTTTTTT.

V and J are TRBV7-8 and TRBJ2-3; 7 nucleotides agree with TRBD2. The CDR3 contains 15 residues. V was clipped by 1 base and J by 2 bases; unmatched bases: 3. Germline-derived CDR1 and CDR2 are SGHVS and FQNEAQ. In nucleotides, the CDR3 is TGTGCCAGCAGCTTAGAAAGCGGGGACACAGATACGCAGTATTTT. Its translation: CASSLESGDTDTQYF.

This clone was seen just once. V usage is TRBV5-1 and J usage is TRBJ2-3; TRBD1 might be the D (6 bases). Per germline, CDR1 SGHRS and CDR2 YFSETQ. With 2 bases removed from V and 3 bases from J, the gap between germline ends came to 10 bases. The CDR3 is 14 residues long. The CDR3 sequence: CASSFSGQTDTQYF. The CDR3 bases are TGCGCCAGCAGCTTTTCGGGACAAACAGATACGCAGTATTTT.